A single sample gave rise to the 23 T cell receptor beta chains below, sequenced in a study of blood T cells in healthy people across ages. Through a sample-barcoded 5' primer and a J-beta primer mix, a second PCR was run for roughly 6 to 11 cycles. TCRdb re-called the 5' RACE reads through MiXCR, storing one row per CDR3 protein. The data show around 900,000 distinct CDR3 sequences, with 25% to 35% seen just once and around 15% held by the top ten. The sample comprised blood. These TCRs come from a woman of 80 years or more in good health.

In the case of this clonotype: Compared with germline, one end of the junction differs, possibly owing to a read error. V is TRBV6-2 or TRBV6-3 and J is TRBJ2-1, with TRBD1 identical over 7 bases. The CDR3 extends over 12 amino acids. Germline loops: CDR1 MNHEY, CDR2 SVGEGT. The CDR3 here is CAGSDRANEQFF. Written as DNA, the CDR3 is TGTGCCGGCAGCGACAGGGCTAATGAGCAGTTCTTC.

This clonotype has a count of ten or more. This rearrangement joins TRBV2 to TRBJ2-7; D call uncertain. CDR1 SNHLY and CDR2 FYNNEI come from the germline V gene. The CDR3 has 13 residues. Trimming pared 2 bases from V and 0 bases from J, leaving 5 bases between. CDR3 DNA sequence: TGTGCCAGCAGTGAATGGCCCTCCTACGAGCAGTACTTC. This sequence encodes CASSEWPSYEQYF.

This clonotype was detected only a few times. The CDR3 here is CASRGGGTSGDYEQYF. CDR3 coding DNA: TGTGCCAGCAGAGGCGGTGGGACTAGCGGGGACTACGAGCAGTACTTC. The chain recombines TRBV5-4 with TRBJ2-7; 13 bases fit TRBD2. Germline V gene data show CDR1 as SGHNT and CDR2 as YYREEE (reference sequence). Trimming removed 5 bases from V and 3 bases from J; junction bases left unmatched: 8. CDR3 length equals 16 residues.

This clonotype turned up a few times. V and J are TRBV7-9 and TRBJ2-2; D is ambiguous. V dropped 7 bases and J dropped 2 bases, with 11 bases sitting between them. This CDR3 spans 14 amino acids. CDR1 SEHNR and CDR2 FQNEAQ come from the germline V gene (reference sequence). CDR3 loop: CASTITVNTGELFF. The CDR3 DNA reads TGTGCCAGCACCATAACAGTCAACACCGGGGAGCTGTTTTTT.

The table lists this clonotype with a few counts. The genes are TRBV2 and TRBJ2-1; possible D gene TRBD2, 5 bases. Per germline, CDR1 SNHLY and CDR2 FYNNEI. V lost 0 bases and J 7 bases, leaving 25 bases between the germline ends. The CDR3 is made up of 19 amino acids. CDR3 residues: CASSEAGFSGMPPINEQFF. As DNA, the CDR3 is TGTGCCAGCAGTGAAGCGGGGTTTTCCGGGATGCCACCAATTAATGAGCAGTTCTTC.

Regarding this clonotype: This may be a read error: a much more frequent sequence differs by one nucleotide. The chain employs TRBV7-2 and TRBJ2-1; D remains unclear. Trimming took 2 bases from V and 10 from J, leaving 15 bases between them. Germline lookup yields CDR1 SGHTA and CDR2 FQGNSA. The CDR3 is 14 amino acids. As DNA, the CDR3 is TGTGCCAGCAGCTTAAAGACGGGCTCCTACGAGCAGTTCTTC. This encodes CASSLKTGSYEQFF.

In this sample, this clonotype turned up once. One junction end disagrees with the germline gene, perhaps due to a read error. CDR3 sequence: CASSSGGGLNSNQPHHF. For the CDR3, the DNA is TGTGCCAGCTCTTCCGGGGGGGGCTTAAATAGCAATCAGCCCCATCATTTT. This chain uses TRBV6-1 with TRBJ1-5; tentatively, D is TRBD1 (6 bases). The CDR3 is 17 residues long. Per germline, CDR1 MNHNS and CDR2 SASEGT.

This clonotype was counted ten times or more. The chain is built from TRBV30 and TRBJ2-3, with D possibly being TRBD2 (6 bases). V gave up 7 bases and J gave up 10 bases, with 15 bases separating them. CDR1 is GTSNPN and CDR2 is SVGIG in the germline V gene (reference sequence). This CDR3 has 11 residues. CDR3: CASSLEGSQYF. The CDR3 nucleotides are TGTGCCTCGAGCCTGGAGGGGTCGCAGTATTTT.

This clonotype has ten or more counts. V usage is TRBV20-1 and J usage is TRBJ2-3; D call uncertain. Germline V gene sequence: CDR1 DFQATT, CDR2 SNEGSKA (reference sequence). This CDR3 is 10 amino acids long. CDR3 sequence reads: CSGSTDTQYF. The CDR3 nucleotides are TGCAGCGGGAGCACAGATACGCAGTATTTT.

The rearrangement uses TRBV18 and TRBJ1-1; TRBD1 aligns across 7 bases. This CDR3 has 15 amino acids. The junction had 7 bases not matched to a gene; V was cut back by 2 bases and J by 4 bases. CDR1 and CDR2 (germline): KGHSH, LQKENI. In nucleotides, the CDR3 is TGTGCCAGCTCACCAAGGGGACAGACGAGCACTGAAGCTTTCTTT. Encoded protein: CASSPRGQTSTEAFF. Based on the CDR3 plus reference TRBV18 and TRBJ1-1, the full variable domain is NAGVMQNPRHLVRRRGQEARLRCSPMKGHSHVYWYRQLPEEGLKFMVYLQKENIIDESGMPKERFSAEFPKEGPSILRIQQVVRGDSAAYFCASSPRGQTSTEAFFGQGTRLTVV.

This clonotype was found a few times. The chain couples TRBV14 to TRBJ2-7, with D unresolved. Germline V gives CDR1 SGHDN, CDR2 FVKESK. This CDR3 comprises 15 residues. V lost 0 bases, J lost 7 bases, and 16 bases lay in between. CDR3 loop: CASSQEAVLVGEQYF. The CDR3 coding sequence is TGTGCCAGCAGCCAAGAGGCGGTATTGGTCGGGGAGCAGTACTTC.

This clonotype was seen a handful of times. The genes are TRBV6-5 and TRBJ1-1; unclear D gene. Germline V gene data show CDR1 as MNHEY and CDR2 as SVGAGI. Trimming stripped 0 bases from V and 4 bases from J, with 6 bases between. The CDR3 loop spans 13 amino acids. The CDR3 spells CASSYSILTEAFF. The CDR3 DNA is TGTGCCAGCAGTTACTCGATTCTCACTGAAGCTTTCTTT.

At least ten counts were recorded for this clonotype. V usage is TRBV6-1 and J usage is TRBJ2-1, with TRBD2 identical over 10 bases. The ends lost 3 bases at V and 4 bases at J; junction bases unmatched: 9. The CDR3 is made up of 17 amino acids. Germline V lookup: CDR1 MNHNS, CDR2 SASEGT. The CDR3 protein is CASSERGSGGAYNEQFF. DNA of the CDR3: TGTGCCAGCAGTGAGAGGGGGAGCGGGGGGGCTTACAATGAGCAGTTCTTC.

This clonotype has a handful of counts. The genes are TRBV7-6 and TRBJ1-4; no firm D call. The length of the CDR3 is 16 residues. Per germline, CDR1 SGHVS and CDR2 FNYEAQ. Trimming took off 1 base at V and 5 bases at J, with 14 bases between the two ends. The CDR3 coding sequence is TGTGCCAGCAGCTTAGGCCGGCAGGCCTTAAATGAAAAACTGTTTTTT. This encodes CASSLGRQALNEKLFF.

There are many counts of this clonotype. The chain carries TRBV6-2 or TRBV6-3 and TRBJ2-6; a weak D match, TRBD1 (6 bases). V was cut by 5 bases and J by 0 bases, with 14 bases left in between. The CDR3 spans 17 residues. Germline V gene sequence: CDR1 MNHEY, CDR2 SVGEGT. As DNA, the CDR3 is TGTGCCAGCAGTAGCTTCCCAGGGGTCTCTGGGGCCAACGTCCTGACTTTC. It specifies CASSSFPGVSGANVLTF.

This clonotype appeared many times. This chain connects TRBV5-1 to TRBJ2-7; TRBD1 matches at 9 bases. J lost 6 bases, V lost 1 base, and 5 bases had no gene match. Looked up from germline, CDR1 is SGHRS and CDR2 is YFSETQ. The CDR3 is made up of 14 amino acids. CDR3 loop: CASSLLQGAGEQYF. Here the CDR3 DNA reads TGCGCCAGCAGCTTGCTACAGGGGGCAGGCGAGCAGTACTTC. The full variable domain, completed using reference TRBV5-1 and TRBJ2-7, is KAGVTQTPRYLIKTRGQQVTLSCSPISGHRSVSWYQQTPGQGLQFLFEYFSETQRNKGNFPGRFSGRQFSNSRSEMNVSTLELGDSALYLCASSLLQGAGEQYFGPGTRLTVT.

Many counts were recorded for this clonotype. The chain is built from TRBV6-2 or TRBV6-3 and TRBJ2-3; no clear D gene. Germline V gene lookup returns CDR1 MNHEY and CDR2 SVGEGT. The V and J ends lost 7 bases and 0 bases respectively, with 8 bases between them. The CDR3 has 13 amino acids. This CDR3 is CASTQDSTDTQYF. The CDR3 region has the DNA TGTGCCAGCACCCAAGACAGCACAGATACGCAGTATTTT.

This clonotype was observed many times. The chain is built from TRBV5-6 and TRBJ2-4, with 13 bases identical to TRBD2. The CDR3 loop spans 16 amino acids. The trim removed 9 bases at V and 2 bases at J, leaving 8 bases unmatched. In germline, CDR1 is SGHDT, CDR2 YYEEEE. The CDR3 region has the DNA TGTGCCACCCAAAGGACTAGCGGGGGTTCCAAAAACATTCAGTACTTC. As protein: CATQRTSGGSKNIQYF.

This rearrangement joins TRBV6-6 to TRBJ2-5; D gene uncertain. V dropped 10 bases and J dropped 2 bases, with 14 bases sitting between them. The V gene's germline CDR1 is MNHNY and CDR2 SVGAGI (reference sequence). The CDR3 is 13 amino acids. The CDR3 coding sequence is TGTGCCAACACGGGCAGGCCACAAGAGACCCAGTACTTC. It yields the protein CANTGRPQETQYF.

In its sample, this clonotype was seen a few times. The junction differs from germline at one of its ends, possibly a read error. The gene calls are TRBV10-3 and TRBJ2-5; D might be TRBD1 or TRBD2, each matching 5 bases. This CDR3 contains 14 residues. CDR1 ENHRY and CDR2 SYGVKD come from the germline V gene. CDR3 DNA sequence: TGTACCATCAGGGACGACGGTGGCTCCTACGAACAGTACTTC. Translating gives CTIRDDGGSYEQYF.

V and J are TRBV7-2 and TRBJ1-5, with D unclear. Germline assignment: CDR1 SGHTA and CDR2 FQGNSA. This CDR3 has 14 amino acids. V was shortened by 1 base and J by 7 bases, with 11 bases between the two germline ends. The CDR3 bases are TGTGCCAGCAGCTTAGATAAGGGTATCCAGCCCCAGCATTTT. This encodes CASSLDKGIQPQHF.

With respect to this clonotype: A much larger clone differs by one base, so this may be a read error. V and J are TRBV18 and TRBJ2-3; D perhaps matches TRBD2 (6 bases). CDR1 and CDR2 (germline): KGHSH, LQKENI. The CDR3 totals 14 residues. The DNA of the CDR3 is TGTGCCAACTCAGGGACTTTCGGCACAGATACGCAGTATTTT. Translation: CANSGTFGTDTQYF.

The sample holds a few counts of this clonotype. The chain joins TRBV2 to TRBJ2-7, with no clear D. V was trimmed by 4 bases and J by 0 bases, leaving 7 bases between them. This CDR3 spans 13 amino acids. Germline CDR1 and CDR2: SNHLY and FYNNEI. This CDR3 is CASSARISYEQYF. The CDR3 DNA follows: TGTGCCAGCAGTGCCAGAATCTCCTACGAGCAGTACTTC.